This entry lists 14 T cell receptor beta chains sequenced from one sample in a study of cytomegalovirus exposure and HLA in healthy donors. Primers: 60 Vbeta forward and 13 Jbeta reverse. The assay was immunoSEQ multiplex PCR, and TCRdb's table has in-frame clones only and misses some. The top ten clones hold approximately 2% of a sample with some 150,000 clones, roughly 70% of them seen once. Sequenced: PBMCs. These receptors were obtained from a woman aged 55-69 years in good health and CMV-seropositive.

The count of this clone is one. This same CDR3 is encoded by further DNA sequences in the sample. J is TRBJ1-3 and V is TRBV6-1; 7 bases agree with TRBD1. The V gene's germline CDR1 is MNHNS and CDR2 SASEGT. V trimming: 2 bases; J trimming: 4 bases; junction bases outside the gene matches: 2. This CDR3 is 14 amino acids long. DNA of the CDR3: TGTGCCAGCAGTGAACCGGGACAGGGAAACACCATATATTTT. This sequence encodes CASSEPGQGNTIYF.

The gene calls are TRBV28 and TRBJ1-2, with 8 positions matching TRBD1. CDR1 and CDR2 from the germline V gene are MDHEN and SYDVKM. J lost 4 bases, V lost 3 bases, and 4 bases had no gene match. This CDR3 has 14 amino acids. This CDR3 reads CASSLGDRLYGYTF. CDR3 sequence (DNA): TGTGCCAGCAGTTTGGGGGACAGGCTCTATGGCTACACCTTC.

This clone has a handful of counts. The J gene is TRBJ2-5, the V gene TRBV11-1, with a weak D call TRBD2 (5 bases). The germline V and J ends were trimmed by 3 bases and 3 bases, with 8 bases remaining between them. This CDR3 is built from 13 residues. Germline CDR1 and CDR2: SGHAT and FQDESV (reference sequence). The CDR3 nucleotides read TGTGCCAGCAGCTTGTCGGGGAAAGAGACCCAGTACTTC. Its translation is CASSLSGKETQYF.

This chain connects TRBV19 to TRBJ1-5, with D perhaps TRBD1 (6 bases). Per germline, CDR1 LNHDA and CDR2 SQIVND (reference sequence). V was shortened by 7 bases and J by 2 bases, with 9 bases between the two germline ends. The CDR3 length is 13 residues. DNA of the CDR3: TGTGCCAGTAAAGGGGGAGGCAATCAGCCCCAGCATTTT. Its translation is CASKGGGNQPQHF.

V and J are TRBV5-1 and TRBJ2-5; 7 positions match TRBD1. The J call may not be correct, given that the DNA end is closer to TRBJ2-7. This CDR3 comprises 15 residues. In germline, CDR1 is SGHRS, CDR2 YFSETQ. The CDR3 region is CASSFSGTEAYEQYF. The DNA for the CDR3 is TGCGCCAGCAGCTTCTCCGGGACAGAGGCCTACGAGCAGTACTTC.

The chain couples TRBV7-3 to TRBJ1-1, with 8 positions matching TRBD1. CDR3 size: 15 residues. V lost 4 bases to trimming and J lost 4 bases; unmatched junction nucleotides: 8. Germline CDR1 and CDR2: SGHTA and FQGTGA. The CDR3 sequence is CASSSQGGATTEAFF. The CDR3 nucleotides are TGTGCCAGCAGCTCACAGGGGGGGGCGACCACTGAAGCTTTCTTT.

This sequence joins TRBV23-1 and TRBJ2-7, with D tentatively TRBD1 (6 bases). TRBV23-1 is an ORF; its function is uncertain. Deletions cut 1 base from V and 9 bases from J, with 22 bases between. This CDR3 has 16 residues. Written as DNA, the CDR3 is TGCGCCAGCAGTCAATTTTTTAGGGACACCACCTTAAGGCAGTACTTC. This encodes CASSQFFRDTTLRQYF.

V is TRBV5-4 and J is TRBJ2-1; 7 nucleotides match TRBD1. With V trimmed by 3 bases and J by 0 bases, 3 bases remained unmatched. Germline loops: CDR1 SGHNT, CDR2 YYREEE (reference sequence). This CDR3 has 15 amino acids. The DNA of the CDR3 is TGTGCCAGCAGCTGGGACAGAAGCTCCTACAATGAGCAGTTCTTC. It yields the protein CASSWDRSSYNEQFF.

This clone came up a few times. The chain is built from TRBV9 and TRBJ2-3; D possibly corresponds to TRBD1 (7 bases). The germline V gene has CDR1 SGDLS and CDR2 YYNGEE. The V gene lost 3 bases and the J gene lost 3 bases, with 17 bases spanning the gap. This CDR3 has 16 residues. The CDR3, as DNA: TGTGCCAGCAGCGCTGGGGGAGGACAGGTAACAGATACGCAGTATTTT. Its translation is CASSAGGGQVTDTQYF.

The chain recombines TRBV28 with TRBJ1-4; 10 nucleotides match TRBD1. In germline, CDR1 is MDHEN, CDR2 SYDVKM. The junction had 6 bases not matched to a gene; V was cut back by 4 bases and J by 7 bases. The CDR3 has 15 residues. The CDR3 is CASSSRTGGSEKLFF. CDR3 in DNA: TGTGCCAGCAGTTCGAGGACAGGGGGGTCTGAAAAACTGTTTTTT.

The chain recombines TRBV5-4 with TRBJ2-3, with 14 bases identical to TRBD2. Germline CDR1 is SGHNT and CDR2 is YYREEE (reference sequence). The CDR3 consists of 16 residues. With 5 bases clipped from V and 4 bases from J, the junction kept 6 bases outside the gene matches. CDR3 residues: CASRPGTSGSSDTQYF. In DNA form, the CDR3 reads TGTGCCAGCAGGCCCGGGACTAGCGGGAGTTCAGATACGCAGTATTTT.

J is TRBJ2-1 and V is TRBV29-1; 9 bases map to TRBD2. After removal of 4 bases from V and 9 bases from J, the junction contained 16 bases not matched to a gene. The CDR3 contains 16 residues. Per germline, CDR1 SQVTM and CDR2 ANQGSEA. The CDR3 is CSVVPGSGRPLGEQFF. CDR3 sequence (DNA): TGCAGCGTTGTTCCCGGTAGCGGGAGACCGTTGGGTGAGCAGTTCTTC.

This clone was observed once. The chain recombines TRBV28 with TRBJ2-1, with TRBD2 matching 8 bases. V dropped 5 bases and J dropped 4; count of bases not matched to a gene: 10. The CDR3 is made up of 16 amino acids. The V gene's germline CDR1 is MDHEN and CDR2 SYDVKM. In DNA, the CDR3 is TGTGCCAGCAGTCCAATGGGGGCTAGCGGGTACAATGAGCAGTTCTTC. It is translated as CASSPMGASGYNEQFF.

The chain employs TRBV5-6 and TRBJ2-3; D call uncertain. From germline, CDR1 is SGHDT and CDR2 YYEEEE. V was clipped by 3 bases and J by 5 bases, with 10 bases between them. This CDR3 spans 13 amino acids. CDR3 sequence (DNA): TGTGCCAGCAGCTCCCTCTCCGGAGATACGCAGTATTTT. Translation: CASSSLSGDTQYF.